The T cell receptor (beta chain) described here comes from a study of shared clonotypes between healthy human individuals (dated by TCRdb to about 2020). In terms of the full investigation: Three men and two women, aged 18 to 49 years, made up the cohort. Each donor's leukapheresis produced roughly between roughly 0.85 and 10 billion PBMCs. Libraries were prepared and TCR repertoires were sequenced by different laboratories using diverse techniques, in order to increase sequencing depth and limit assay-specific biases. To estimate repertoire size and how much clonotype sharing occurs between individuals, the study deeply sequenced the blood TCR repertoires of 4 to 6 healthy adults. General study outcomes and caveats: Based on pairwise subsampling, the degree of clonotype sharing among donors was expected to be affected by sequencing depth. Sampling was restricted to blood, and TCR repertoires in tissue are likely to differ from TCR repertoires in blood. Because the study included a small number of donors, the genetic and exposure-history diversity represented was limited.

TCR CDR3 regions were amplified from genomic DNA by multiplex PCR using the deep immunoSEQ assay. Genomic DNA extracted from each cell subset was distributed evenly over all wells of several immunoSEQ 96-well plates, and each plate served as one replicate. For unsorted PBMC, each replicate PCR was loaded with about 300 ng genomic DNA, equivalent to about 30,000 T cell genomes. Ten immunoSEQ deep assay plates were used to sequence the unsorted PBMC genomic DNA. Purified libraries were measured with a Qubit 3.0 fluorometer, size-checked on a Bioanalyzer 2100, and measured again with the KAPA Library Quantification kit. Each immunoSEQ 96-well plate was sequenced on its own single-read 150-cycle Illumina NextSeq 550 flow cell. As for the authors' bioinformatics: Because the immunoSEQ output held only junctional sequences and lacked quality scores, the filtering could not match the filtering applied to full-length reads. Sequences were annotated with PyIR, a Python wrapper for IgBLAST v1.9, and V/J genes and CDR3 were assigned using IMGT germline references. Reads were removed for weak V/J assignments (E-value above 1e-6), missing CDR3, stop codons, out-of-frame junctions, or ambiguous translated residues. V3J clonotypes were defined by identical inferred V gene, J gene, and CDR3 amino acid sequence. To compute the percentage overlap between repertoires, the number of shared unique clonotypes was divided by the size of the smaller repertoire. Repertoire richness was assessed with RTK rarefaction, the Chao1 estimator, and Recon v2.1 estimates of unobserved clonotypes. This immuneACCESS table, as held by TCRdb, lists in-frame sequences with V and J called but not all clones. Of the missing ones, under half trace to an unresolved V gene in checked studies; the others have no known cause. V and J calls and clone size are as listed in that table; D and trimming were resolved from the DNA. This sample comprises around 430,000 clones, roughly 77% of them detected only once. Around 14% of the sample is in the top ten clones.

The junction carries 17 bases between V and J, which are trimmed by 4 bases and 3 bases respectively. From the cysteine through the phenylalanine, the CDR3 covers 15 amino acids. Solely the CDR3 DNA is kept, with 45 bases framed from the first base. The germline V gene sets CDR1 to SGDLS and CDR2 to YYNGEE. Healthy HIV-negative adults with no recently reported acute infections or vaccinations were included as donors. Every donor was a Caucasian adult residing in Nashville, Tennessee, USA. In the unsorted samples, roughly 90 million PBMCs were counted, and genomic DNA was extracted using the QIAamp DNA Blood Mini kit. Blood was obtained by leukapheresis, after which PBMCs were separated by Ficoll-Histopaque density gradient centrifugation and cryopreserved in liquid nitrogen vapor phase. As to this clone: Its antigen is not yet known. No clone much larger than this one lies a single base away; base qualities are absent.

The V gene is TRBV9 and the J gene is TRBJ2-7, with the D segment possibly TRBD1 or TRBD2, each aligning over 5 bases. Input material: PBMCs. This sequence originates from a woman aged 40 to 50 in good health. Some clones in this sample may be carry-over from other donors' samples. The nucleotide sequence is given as TGTGCCAGCAGCCTCCTCGGGGACGAGAGCTACGAGCAGTACTTC. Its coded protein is CASSLLGDESYEQYF.